The 10 T cell receptor beta chains presented below share a single source sample, sequenced in a study of early T cells in non-severe SARS-CoV-2 infection. One entry per CDR3 protein results from TCRdb running MiXCR on the 5' RACE reads. This table has tens of thousands of distinct CDR3 sequences, less than 6.5% appearing once. Input material: whole blood. These receptor sequences come from an adult who was a healthcare worker with PCR-confirmed SARS-CoV-2 infection or an uninfected control (not recorded which).

This clonotype was recorded at least ten times. Sequence at one end of the junction differs from germline and may be a read error. This chain uses TRBV7-7 with TRBJ2-5; 10 bases are shared with TRBD2. CDR3 length: 13 amino acids. Germline lookup yields CDR1 SSHAT and CDR2 FNYEAQ (reference sequence). This CDR3 is CASSLAGGETQYF. CDR3 nucleotides: TGTGCTAGCAGCTTAGCGGGAGGCGAGACCCAGTACTTC.

This clonotype has just a few counts. This rearrangement joins TRBV29-1 to TRBJ2-2; 13 bases map to TRBD2. CDR1 is SQVTM and CDR2 is ANQGSEA in the germline V gene. The V gene end was trimmed by 6 bases and the J gene end by 8 bases; junction bases not matched to a gene: 3. The CDR3 runs 13 residues. The CDR3 nucleotides are TGCAGCGTCCCGGGACTAGCGGGAGGGGAGCTGTTTTTT. It yields the protein CSVPGLAGGELFF.

This clonotype was seen repeatedly, ten times or more. The J gene is TRBJ1-2, the V gene TRBV29-1, with 7 bases identical to TRBD1. CDR1 is SQVTM and CDR2 is ANQGSEA in the germline V gene. This CDR3 has 15 amino acids. V lost 6 bases and J lost 2; bases outside the gene matches: 12. The CDR3: CSVPREGAGNYGYTF. The CDR3 DNA follows: TGCAGCGTGCCCAGAGAGGGGGCCGGGAACTATGGCTACACCTTC.

This clonotype has a count of ten or more. The chain recombines TRBV12-3 or TRBV12-4 with TRBJ1-5, with D hard to call. V lost 3 bases to trimming and J lost 2 bases, with 11 bases between them. This CDR3 is 15 amino acids long. CDR3 nucleotides: TGTGCCAGCAGTTTGGTACAGATGGGCAATCAGCCCCAGCATTTT. Translating it yields CASSLVQMGNQPQHF.

In this sample, this clonotype turned up many times. The chain links TRBV19 to TRBJ2-5; D possibly corresponds to TRBD2 (6 bases). V lost 6 bases to trimming and J lost 3 bases, with 20 bases between them. In germline, CDR1 is LNHDA, CDR2 SQIVND (reference sequence). The CDR3 is made up of 16 amino acids. CDR3 DNA sequence: TGTGCCAGTAGGGGTCGAAATGCGGGAACTAAAGAGACCCAGTACTTC. Protein product: CASRGRNAGTKETQYF.

In its sample, this clonotype was seen many times. The rearrangement uses TRBV6-2 or TRBV6-3 and TRBJ2-1, with TRBD2 identical over 7 bases. With 2 bases clipped from V and 2 bases from J, the junction kept 3 bases outside the gene matches. The V gene's germline CDR1 is MNHEY and CDR2 SVGEGT. The CDR3 runs to 15 residues. CDR3 coding DNA: TGTGCCAGCAGTTACGTGGGAGGGACCTACAATGAGCAGTTCTTC. Its protein is CASSYVGGTYNEQFF.

Ten or more counts support this clonotype. The V gene is TRBV7-3, the J gene TRBJ2-2; TRBD1 matches 8 bases. This CDR3 is 13 amino acids long. CDR1 and CDR2 (germline): SGHTA, FQGTGA. Unmatched junction bases numbered 1, after V lost 5 bases and J lost 5 bases. CDR3 bases: TGTGCCAGCAGCCGGACAGGGACCGGGGAGCTGTTTTTT. Amino acid sequence: CASSRTGTGELFF.

This clonotype was counted at least ten times. The chain employs TRBV2 and TRBJ2-2, with 7 bases fitting TRBD1. The CDR3 runs 14 residues. Germline CDR1 SNHLY, CDR2 FYNNEI. V was pared by 9 bases and J by 2 bases, with 6 bases of the junction left unmatched. The CDR3 DNA follows: TGTGCCAGTACCGGGACAGCTAACACCGGGGAGCTGTTTTTT. Its translation is CASTGTANTGELFF.

The chain uses TRBV20-1 and TRBJ2-1; a weak D match, TRBD2 (5 bases). Per germline, CDR1 DFQATT and CDR2 SNEGSKA (reference sequence). The V end lost 0 bases, the J end lost 3 bases, and 9 bases lay between the germline ends. The CDR3 is 14 amino acids. The CDR3 spells CSARDRRGYNEQFF. CDR3 coding DNA: TGCAGTGCTAGAGATCGTCGGGGCTACAATGAGCAGTTCTTC.

J is TRBJ2-1 and V is TRBV5-1, with D possibly matching TRBD2 (5 bases). Deletions cut 4 bases from V and 7 bases from J, with 15 bases between. In germline, CDR1 is SGHRS, CDR2 YFSETQ. The CDR3 loop spans 14 amino acids. The CDR3: CASSPDWPTNEQFF. In nucleotides, the CDR3 is TGCGCCAGCAGCCCGGACTGGCCTACTAATGAGCAGTTCTTC. Drawing the rest from reference TRBV5-1 and TRBJ2-1, the complete variable domain is KAGVTQTPRYLIKTRGQQVTLSCSPISGHRSVSWYQQTPGQGLQFLFEYFSETQRNKGNFPGRFSGRQFSNSRSEMNVSTLELGDSALYLCASSPDWPTNEQFFGPGTRLTVL.